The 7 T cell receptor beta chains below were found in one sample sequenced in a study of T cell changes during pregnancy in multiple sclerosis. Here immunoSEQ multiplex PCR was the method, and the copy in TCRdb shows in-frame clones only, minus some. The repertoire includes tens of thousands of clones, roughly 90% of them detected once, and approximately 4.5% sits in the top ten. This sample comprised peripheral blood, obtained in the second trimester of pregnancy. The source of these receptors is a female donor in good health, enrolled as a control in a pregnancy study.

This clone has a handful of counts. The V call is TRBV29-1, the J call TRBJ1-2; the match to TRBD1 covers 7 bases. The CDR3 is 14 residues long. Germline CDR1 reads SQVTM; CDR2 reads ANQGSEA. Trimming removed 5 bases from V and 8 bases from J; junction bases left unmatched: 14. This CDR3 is CSVLKAQGPRGYTF. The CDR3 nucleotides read TGCAGCGTTCTTAAAGCACAGGGGCCGCGGGGCTACACCTTC. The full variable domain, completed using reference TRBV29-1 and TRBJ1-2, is SAVISQKPSRDICQRGTSLTIQCQVDSQVTMMFWYRQQPGQSLTLIATANQGSEATYESGFVIDKFPISRPNLTFSTLTVSNMSPEDSSIYLCSVLKAQGPRGYTFGSGTRLTVV.

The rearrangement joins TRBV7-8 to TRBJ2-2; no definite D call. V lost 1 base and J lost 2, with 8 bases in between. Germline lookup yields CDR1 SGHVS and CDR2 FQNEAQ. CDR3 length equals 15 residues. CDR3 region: CASSLESVNTGELFF. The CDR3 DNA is TGTGCCAGCAGCTTAGAATCGGTAAACACCGGGGAGCTGTTTTTT.

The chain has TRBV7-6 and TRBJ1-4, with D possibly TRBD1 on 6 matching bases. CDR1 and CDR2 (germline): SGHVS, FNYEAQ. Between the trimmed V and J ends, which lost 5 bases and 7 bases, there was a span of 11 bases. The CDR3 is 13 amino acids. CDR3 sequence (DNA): TGTGCCAGCAGCCCACAGGGTGGTGAAAAACTGTTTTTT. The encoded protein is CASSPQGGEKLFF.

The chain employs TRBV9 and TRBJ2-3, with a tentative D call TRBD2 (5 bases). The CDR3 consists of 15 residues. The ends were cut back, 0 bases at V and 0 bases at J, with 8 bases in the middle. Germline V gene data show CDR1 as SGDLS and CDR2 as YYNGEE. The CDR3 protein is CASSVDGGSTDTQYF. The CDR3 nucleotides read TGTGCCAGCAGCGTAGATGGCGGGAGCACAGATACGCAGTATTTT.

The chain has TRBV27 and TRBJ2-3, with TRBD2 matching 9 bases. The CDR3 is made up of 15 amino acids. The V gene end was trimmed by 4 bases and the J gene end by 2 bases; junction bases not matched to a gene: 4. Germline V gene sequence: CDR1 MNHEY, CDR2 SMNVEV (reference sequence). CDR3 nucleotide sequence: TGTGCCAGCAGTTCCCCTAGCGGGGCCACAGATACGCAGTATTTT. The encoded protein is CASSSPSGATDTQYF.

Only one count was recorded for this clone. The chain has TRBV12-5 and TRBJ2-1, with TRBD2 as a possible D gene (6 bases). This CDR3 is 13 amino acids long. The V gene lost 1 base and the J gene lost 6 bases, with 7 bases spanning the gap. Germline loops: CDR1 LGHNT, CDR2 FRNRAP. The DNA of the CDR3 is TGTGCTAGTGGTTTGGGACTAGGCAATGAGCAGTTCTTC. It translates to CASGLGLGNEQFF.

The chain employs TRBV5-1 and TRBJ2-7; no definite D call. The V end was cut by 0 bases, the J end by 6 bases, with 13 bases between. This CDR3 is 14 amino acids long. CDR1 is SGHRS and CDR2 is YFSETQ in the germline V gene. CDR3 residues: CASSLVAGPSEQYF. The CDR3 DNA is TGCGCCAGCAGCTTGGTGGCAGGCCCGAGCGAGCAGTACTTC.